Listed below are T cell receptor beta chains from one sample, sequenced in a study of T cell repertoires in cytomegalovirus infection. No antigen is known for these receptors. Each CDR3 protein is one row after TCRdb ran MiXCR on the reads. Of about 890,000 distinct CDR3 sequences listed, roughly 30% are singletons. This material consisted of cultured CD8+ T cells from PBMCs, taken from culture after CMV antigen stimulation. The receptor source for this set is a human donor in good health (CMV status not recorded). Some clones in this sample may be carry-over from other donors' samples. Each CDR3 is given with its conserved first and last residue. Fields, in order: V gene, clone size, J gene, D gene, CDR3 protein, CDR3 DNA. D genes are given only for firm matches. Clone size is shown for a subset of rows, as once, few, many or a class of expanded clone.

V: TRBV6-6; size: few; J: TRBJ2-1; D: .; CDR3: CASSRYPQGTGDNEQFF; DNA: TGTGCCAGCAGTCGATACCCCCAGGGGACCGGGGACAATGAGCAGTTCTTC
V: TRBV7-6; size: many; J: TRBJ2-3; D: .; CDR3: CASSLGSYTDTQYF; DNA: TGTGCCAGCAGCTTAGGCTCTTACACAGATACGCAGTATTTT
V: TRBV7-9; size: few; J: TRBJ1-2; D: TRBD1; CDR3: CASSQNFAYGSGQKSTRPDYGYTF; DNA: TGTGCCAGCAGCCAAAACTTCGCTTATGGATCGGGACAGAAATCTACTCGTCCCGACTATGGCTACACCTTC
V: TRBV7-9; size: few; J: TRBJ2-4; D: TRBD1; CDR3: CASSFPGTGENIQYF; DNA: TGTGCCAGCAGCTTTCCCGGGACAGGCGAAAACATTCAGTACTTC
V: TRBV6-6; size: .; J: TRBJ1-4; D: TRBD1; CDR3: CASSVGTGVPLNEKLFF; DNA: TGTGCCAGCAGTGTTGGGACAGGGGTTCCACTTAATGAAAAACTGTTTTTT
V: TRBV6-1; size: many; J: TRBJ2-3; D: .; CDR3: CATAVGGDADTQYF; DNA: TGTGCCACCGCGGTTGGAGGGGACGCAGATACGCAGTATTTT
V: TRBV12-3/TRBV12-4; size: many; J: TRBJ1-5; D: .; CDR3: CASKQGNQPQHF; DNA: TGTGCCAGCAAGCAGGGCAATCAGCCCCAGCATTTT
V: TRBV6-5; size: .; J: TRBJ1-6; D: .; CDR3: CASSLYVTGNSHSPLHF; DNA: TGTGCCAGCAGTCTGTACGTTACGGGAAATTCACATTCACCCCTCCACTTT
V: TRBV6-6; size: few; J: TRBJ1-5; D: .; CDR3: CASSYVAGENQPQHF; DNA: TGTGCCAGCAGTTACGTGGCAGGGGAGAATCAGCCCCAGCATTTT
V: TRBV4-3; size: many; J: TRBJ1-6; D: .; CDR3: CASSQAHSYNSPLHF; DNA: TGCGCCAGCAGCCAAGCCCACTCCTATAATTCACCCCTCCACTTT
V: TRBV7-6; size: many; J: TRBJ1-1; D: TRBD1; CDR3: CASSPRDRQTNTEAFF; DNA: TGTGCCAGCAGTCCCCGGGACAGGCAAACGAACACTGAAGCTTTCTTT
V: TRBV7-4; size: .; J: TRBJ1-1; D: .; CDR3: CANSLGTRVGDTEAFF; DNA: TGTGCCAACAGCTTAGGAACCAGGGTTGGGGACACTGAAGCTTTCTTT
V: TRBV12-3/TRBV12-4; size: many; J: TRBJ1-2; D: TRBD1; CDR3: CASSSTGGGYGYTF; DNA: TGTGCCAGCAGCTCGACAGGGGGGGGCTATGGCTACACCTTC
V: TRBV6-5; size: .; J: TRBJ1-2; D: .; CDR3: CASSYSQDSYGYTF; DNA: TGTGCCAGCAGTTACTCACAGGACTCCTATGGCTACACCTTC
V: TRBV7-3; size: .; J: TRBJ2-1; D: TRBD1; CDR3: CASSLWGGTGIYNEQFF; DNA: TGTGCCAGCAGTTTGTGGGGGGGGACAGGGATTTACAATGAGCAGTTCTTC
V: TRBV19; size: few; J: TRBJ1-1; D: .; CDR3: CASSIVPGEGAEAFF; DNA: TGTGCCAGTAGTATAGTCCCGGGAGAAGGGGCTGAAGCTTTCTTT